This T cell receptor (beta chain) stems from a study of blood T cell repertoires in COVID-19. Some clones are missing from TCRdb's copy, which holds only in-frame ones; the method was immunoSEQ multiplex PCR. Among under 200,000 clones listed, 80% to 90% were seen once. The length of the CDR3 is 14 residues. The germline CDR1 and CDR2 sequences are LNHDA and SQIVND (reference sequence). V lost 7 bases and J lost 9, with 19 bases in between. The source material was peripheral blood. V gene TRBV19 combines with J gene TRBJ2-1; D possibly corresponds to TRBD1 (5 bases). This TCR was recovered from a man aged 40-55 years with active or convalescent COVID-19. CDR3 nucleotides: TGTGCCAGTACCATGCAGGGCGAGTGGACTGAGCAGTTCTTC. Translation: CASTMQGEWTEQFF.